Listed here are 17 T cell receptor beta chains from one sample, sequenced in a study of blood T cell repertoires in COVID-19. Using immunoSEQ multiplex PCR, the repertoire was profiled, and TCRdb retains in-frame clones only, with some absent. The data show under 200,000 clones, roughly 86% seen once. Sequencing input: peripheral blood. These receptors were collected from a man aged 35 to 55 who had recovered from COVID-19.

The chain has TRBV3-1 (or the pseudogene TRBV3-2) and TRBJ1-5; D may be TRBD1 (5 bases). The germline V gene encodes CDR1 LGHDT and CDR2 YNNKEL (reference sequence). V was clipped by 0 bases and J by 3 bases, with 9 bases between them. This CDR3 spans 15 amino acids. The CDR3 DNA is TGTGCCAGCAGCCAAGATTCAGGGCTCAATCAGCCCCAGCATTTT. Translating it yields CASSQDSGLNQPQHF.

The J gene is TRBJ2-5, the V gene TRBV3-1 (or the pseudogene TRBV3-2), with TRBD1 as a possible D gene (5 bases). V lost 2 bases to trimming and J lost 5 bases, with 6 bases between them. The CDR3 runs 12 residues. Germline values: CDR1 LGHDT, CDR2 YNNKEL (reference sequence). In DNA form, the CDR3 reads TGTGCCAGCAGCCAATCAGGGGAGACCCAGTACTTC. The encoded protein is CASSQSGETQYF.

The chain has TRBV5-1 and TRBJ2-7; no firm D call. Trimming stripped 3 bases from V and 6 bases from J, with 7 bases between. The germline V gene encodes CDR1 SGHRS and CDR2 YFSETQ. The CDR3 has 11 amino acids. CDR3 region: CASSSDTEQYF. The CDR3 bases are TGCGCCAGCAGCTCTGACACCGAGCAGTACTTC.

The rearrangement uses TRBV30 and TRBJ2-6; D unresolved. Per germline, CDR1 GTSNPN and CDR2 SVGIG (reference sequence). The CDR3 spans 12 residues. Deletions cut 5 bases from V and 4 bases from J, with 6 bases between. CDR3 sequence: CAWARGANVLTF. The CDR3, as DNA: TGTGCCTGGGCTAGGGGGGCCAACGTCCTGACTTTC.

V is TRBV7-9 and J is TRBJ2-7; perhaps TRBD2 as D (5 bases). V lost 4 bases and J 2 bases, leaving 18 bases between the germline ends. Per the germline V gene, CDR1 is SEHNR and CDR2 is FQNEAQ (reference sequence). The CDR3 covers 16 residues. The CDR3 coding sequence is TGTGCCAGCAGCTCCCCTGAGGGCGAGGGCACCTACGAGCAGTACTTC. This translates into CASSSPEGEGTYEQYF.

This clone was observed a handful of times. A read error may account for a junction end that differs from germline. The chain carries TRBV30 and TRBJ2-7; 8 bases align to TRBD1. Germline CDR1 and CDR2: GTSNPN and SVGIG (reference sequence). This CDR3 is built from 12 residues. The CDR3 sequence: CAWSVQRTGLNF. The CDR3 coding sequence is TGTGCCTGGAGTGTACAGAGGACAGGGTTAAACTTC.

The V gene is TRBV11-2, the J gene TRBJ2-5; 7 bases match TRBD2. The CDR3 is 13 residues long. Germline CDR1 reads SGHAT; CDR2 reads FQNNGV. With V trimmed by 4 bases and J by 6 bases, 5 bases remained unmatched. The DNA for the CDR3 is TGTGCCAGCAGCTCCCCGGGAGGTCAGACCCAGTACTTC. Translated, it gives CASSSPGGQTQYF.

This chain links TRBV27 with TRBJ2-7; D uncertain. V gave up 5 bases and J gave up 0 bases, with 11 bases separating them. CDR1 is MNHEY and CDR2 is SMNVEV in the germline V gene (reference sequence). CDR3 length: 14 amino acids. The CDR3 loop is CASSLAVSSYEQYF. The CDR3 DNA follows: TGTGCCAGCAGTCTGGCAGTAAGCTCCTACGAGCAGTACTTC.

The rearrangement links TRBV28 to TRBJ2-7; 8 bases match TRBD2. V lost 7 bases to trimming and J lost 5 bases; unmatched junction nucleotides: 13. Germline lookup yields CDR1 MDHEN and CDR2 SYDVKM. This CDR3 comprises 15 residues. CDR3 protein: CASIPSGRSRDEQYF. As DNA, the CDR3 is TGTGCCAGCATCCCTAGCGGGCGGTCGCGGGACGAGCAGTACTTC.

As DNA, the CDR3 is TGCAGCGTCTTTGACAGGAACACTGAAGCTTTCTTT. This sequence encodes CSVFDRNTEAFF. This chain links TRBV29-1 with TRBJ1-1, with D possibly TRBD1 on 5 matching bases. The V gene's germline CDR1 is SQVTM and CDR2 ANQGSEA. Trimming left V 6 bases short and J 1 base short, with 9 bases between. CDR3 length equals 12 residues.

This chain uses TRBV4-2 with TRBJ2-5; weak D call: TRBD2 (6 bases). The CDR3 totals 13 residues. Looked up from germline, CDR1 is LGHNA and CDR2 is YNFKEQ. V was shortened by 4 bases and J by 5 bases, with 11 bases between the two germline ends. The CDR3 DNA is TGTGCCAGCAGCCGGGAGGCGGGGGAGACCCAGTACTTC. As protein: CASSREAGETQYF.

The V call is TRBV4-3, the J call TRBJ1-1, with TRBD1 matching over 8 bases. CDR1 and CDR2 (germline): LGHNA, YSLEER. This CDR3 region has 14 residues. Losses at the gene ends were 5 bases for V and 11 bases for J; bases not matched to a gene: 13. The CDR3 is CASSKIPTGGEAFF. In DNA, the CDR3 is TGCGCCAGCAGCAAAATCCCTACAGGGGGAGAGGCTTTCTTT.

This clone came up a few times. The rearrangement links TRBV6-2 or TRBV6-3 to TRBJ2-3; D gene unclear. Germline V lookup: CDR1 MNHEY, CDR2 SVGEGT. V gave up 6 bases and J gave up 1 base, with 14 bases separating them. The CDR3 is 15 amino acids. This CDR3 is CASSRTQRRTDTQYF. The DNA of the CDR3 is TGTGCCAGCAGCCGTACTCAGAGGCGCACAGATACGCAGTATTTT.

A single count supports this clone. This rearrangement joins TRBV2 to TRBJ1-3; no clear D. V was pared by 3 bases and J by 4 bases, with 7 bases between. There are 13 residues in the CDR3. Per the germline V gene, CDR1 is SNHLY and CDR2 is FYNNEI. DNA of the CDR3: TGTGCCAGCAGTGACGGCAGGGGAAACACCATATATTTT. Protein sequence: CASSDGRGNTIYF.

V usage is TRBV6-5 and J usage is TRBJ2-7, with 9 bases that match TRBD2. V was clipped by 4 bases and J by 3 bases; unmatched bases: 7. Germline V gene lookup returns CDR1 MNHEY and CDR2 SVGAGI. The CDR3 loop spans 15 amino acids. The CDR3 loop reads CASSSPLAGHYEQYF. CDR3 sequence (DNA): TGTGCCAGCAGTTCCCCCCTAGCGGGACACTACGAGCAGTACTTC.

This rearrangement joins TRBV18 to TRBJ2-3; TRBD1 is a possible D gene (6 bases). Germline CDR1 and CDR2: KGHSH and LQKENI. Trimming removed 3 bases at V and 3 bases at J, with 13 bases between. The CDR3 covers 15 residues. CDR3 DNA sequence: TGTGCCAGCTCACCGCCAGGGGCGGTGACAGATACGCAGTATTTT. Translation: CASSPPGAVTDTQYF.

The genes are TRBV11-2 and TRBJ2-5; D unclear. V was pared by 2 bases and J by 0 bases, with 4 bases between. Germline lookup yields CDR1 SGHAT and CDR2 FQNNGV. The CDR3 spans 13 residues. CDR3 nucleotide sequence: TGTGCCAGCAGCTTAACTTACCAAGAGACCCAGTACTTC. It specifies CASSLTYQETQYF.